This TCR beta chain came from a study of blood T cell repertoires in COVID-19. This CDR3 is 18 amino acids long. Germline V gene data show CDR1 as SGHNT and CDR2 as YYREEE (reference sequence). With V trimmed by 2 bases and J by 5 bases, 9 bases remained unmatched. The protocol was immunoSEQ multiplex PCR, while the TCRdb copy is restricted to in-frame clones and leaves out a portion. The sample yields 45,000 to 60,000 clones, about 72% seen once. J is TRBJ2-1 and V is TRBV5-4; 14 bases are a match to TRBD2. This TCR came from a woman in her forties or fifties with acute COVID-19. Sample: PBMCs or T cells enriched from blood (not recorded which). CDR3 in amino acids: CASSLGLAGGPLNNEQFF. The CDR3 region has the DNA TGTGCCAGCAGCTTAGGACTAGCGGGGGGCCCTCTTAACAATGAGCAGTTCTTC.